There are a few counts of the clone carrying this T cell receptor (beta chain). Germline V gene data show CDR1 as SGHNT and CDR2 as YYREEE (reference sequence). Trimming took 4 bases from V and 4 from J, leaving 20 bases between them. The CDR3 sequence is 17 residues long. Only in-frame clones appear in the TCRdb table, and some are missing; sequencing was by immunoSEQ multiplex PCR. Of around 40,000 clones detected, around 85% appear once; the ten largest clones hold less than 0.4%. This entry belongs to a study of OX40 agonist ivuxolimab in advanced cancers. At the level of the study: Cancers in dose escalation were hepatocellular, melanoma, renal cell and head and neck.

Researchers took blood at baseline, on cycle 4 day 1, and on cycle 7 day 1. The sequenced sample was CD4+ or CD8+ T cells sorted from blood, obtained in a trial of the OX40 agonist ivuxolimab. This TCR was recovered from an adult with an advanced solid tumor such as melanoma, head and neck, liver or kidney cancer. This chain connects TRBV5-4 to TRBJ2-2; D may be TRBD2 (5 bases). The CDR3 DNA reads as TGTGCCAGCAGCCCAGGACCACCGACGGGGTCCACCGGGGAGCTGTTTTTT. Translated: CASSPGPPTGSTGELFF.